The rows below give T cell receptor beta chains drawn from one sample of a study of blood T cells in healthy people across ages. TCRdb reanalysed the 5' RACE reads using MiXCR and keeps one entry per CDR3 protein. The data hold roughly 720,000 distinct CDR3 sequences, with roughly 53% observed a single time. Sequences were obtained from blood. The source is a man at least 80 years old in good health. CDR3s include the opening cysteine and the closing phenylalanine or tryptophan.

J: TRBJ2-4
length: 12
V: TRBV2
CDR3: CASRGQGNIQYF

J: TRBJ2-1
length: 14
V: TRBV20-1
CDR3: CSATLAGVDLEQFF

J: TRBJ2-5
length: 17
V: TRBV7-2
CDR3: CASSSSGRVVGFGEQYF

J: TRBJ1-2
length: 13
V: TRBV2
CDR3: CASSGESSGGYTF

J: TRBJ2-3
length: 15
V: TRBV20-1
CDR3: CSARDRTSGRGYAYF

J: TRBJ1-4
length: 15
V: TRBV27
CDR3: CASSSPGRGLEKLFF

J: TRBJ2-5
length: 15
V: TRBV11-2
CDR3: CASSLGTPEGETQYF

J: TRBJ2-7
length: 13
V: TRBV20-1
CDR3: CSARAGEAYEQYF

J: TRBJ2-2
length: 17
V: TRBV11-2
CDR3: CASSLVLQGKNTGELFF

J: TRBJ2-7
length: 13
V: TRBV10-3
CDR3: CAISAGQQYEQYF

J: TRBJ1-5
length: 14
V: TRBV20-1
CDR3: CSARGTEDNQPQHF

J: TRBJ2-3
length: 16
V: TRBV28
CDR3: CASSLIGTSGTDTQYF

J: TRBJ2-3
length: 15
V: TRBV6-1
CDR3: CASSPTDRGKRYAYF

J: TRBJ2-1
length: 14
V: TRBV20-1
CDR3: CSDLPLAAYNEQFF

J: TRBJ1-2
length: 14
V: TRBV12-3/TRBV12-4
CDR3: CASSPDRGRSGYTF

J: NA
length: 13
V: TRBV20-1
CDR3: CSARIAASYEQYF

J: TRBJ2-1
length: 17
V: TRBV10-3
CDR3: CAISEITAGVGLNEQFF

J: TRBJ2-7
length: 15
V: TRBV18
CDR3: CASSSATGSPYEQYF

J: TRBJ2-3
length: 15
V: TRBV3-1
CDR3: CASSRAGQGNRYAYF

J: TRBJ1-1
length: 18
V: TRBV7-2
CDR3: CASSLVGSVQGWSTEAFF

J: TRBJ2-1
length: 14
V: TRBV20-1
CDR3: CSADTSGSYNEQFF

J: TRBJ2-1
length: 15
V: TRBV24-1
CDR3: CATSDSGRINNEQFF

J: TRBJ2-7
length: 14
V: TRBV6-5
CDR3: CASSFRTGTGEQYF

J: TRBJ2-7
length: 15
V: TRBV29-1
CDR3: CSVEEPQGADYEQYF

J: TRBJ2-2
length: 13
V: TRBV20-1
CDR3: CSARGQATRELFF

J: TRBJ2-1
length: 17
V: TRBV7-2
CDR3: CASSLEASGFPYNEQFF

J: TRBJ1-2
length: 13
V: TRBV29-1
CDR3: CSVGSGANYGYTF

J: TRBJ1-1
length: 14
V: TRBV27
CDR3: CASSLSEGILEAFF

J: TRBJ1-4
length: 15
V: TRBV11-2
CDR3: CASSPKTGMNEKLFF

J: TRBJ2-3
length: 16
V: TRBV7-3
CDR3: CASSPLYKVSTDTQYF

J: TRBJ1-5
length: 16
V: TRBV6-6
CDR3: CASSRPRDRPDQPQHF

J: NA
length: 17
V: TRBV25-1
CDR3: CASSEFVCSRGADEQYF

J: TRBJ1-1
length: 15
V: TRBV9
CDR3: CASSAGDRLNTEAFF

J: TRBJ2-7
length: 14
V: TRBV20-1
CDR3: CSAGLGRSPYEQYF

J: TRBJ2-7
length: 14
V: TRBV20-1
CDR3: CSARELAGEYEQYF

J: TRBJ1-2
length: 14
V: TRBV7-2
CDR3: CASSLRVLGHGYTF

J: TRBJ2-5
length: 16
V: TRBV12-3/TRBV12-4
CDR3: CASSSFGGGSWETQYF

J: TRBJ2-7
length: 13
V: TRBV2
CDR3: CASHGDREEEQYF